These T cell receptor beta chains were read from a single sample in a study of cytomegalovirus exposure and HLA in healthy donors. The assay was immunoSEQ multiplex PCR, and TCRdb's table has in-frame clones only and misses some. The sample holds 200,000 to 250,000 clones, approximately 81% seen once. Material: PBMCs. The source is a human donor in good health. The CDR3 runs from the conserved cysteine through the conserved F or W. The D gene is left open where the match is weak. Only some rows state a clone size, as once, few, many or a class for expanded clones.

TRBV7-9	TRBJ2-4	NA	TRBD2	TGTGCCAGCAGCTTAGGAGCGGGGAGTGCGGCCAAAAACATTCAGTACTTC	CASSLGAGSAAKNIQYF
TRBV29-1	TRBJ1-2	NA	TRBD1	TGCAGCGTTGCGGGGACAGGGGATGGCTACACCTTC	CSVAGTGDGYTF
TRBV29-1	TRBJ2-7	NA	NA	TGCAGCGTTGCAGGGGCCTTCTACGAGCAGTACTTC	CSVAGAFYEQYF
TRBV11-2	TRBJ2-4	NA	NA	TGTGCCAGCAGCTTGGCTAGAATTCTAGCCAAAAACATTCAGTACTTC	CASSLARILAKNIQYF
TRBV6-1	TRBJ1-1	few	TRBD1	TGTGCCAGCAGTGACACTGGACAGGGAGAGGCTTTCTTT	CASSDTGQGEAFF
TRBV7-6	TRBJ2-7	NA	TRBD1	TGTGCCAGCAGCTTATCTGGGGACAGGGTACCCTACGAGCAGTACTTC	CASSLSGDRVPYEQYF
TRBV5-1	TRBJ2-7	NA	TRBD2	TGCGCCAGCAGCTTGGTCGCAGCGGGAGGGAAATACGAGCAGTACTTC	CASSLVAAGGKYEQYF
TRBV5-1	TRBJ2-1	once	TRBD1	TGCGCCAGCAGCTCCCTCGGGACAGGTAACAATGAGCAGTTCTTC	CASSSLGTGNNEQFF
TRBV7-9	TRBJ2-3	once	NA	TGTGCCAGCAGCTTCCGCGGGAAGAACACAGATACGCAGTATTTT	CASSFRGKNTDTQYF
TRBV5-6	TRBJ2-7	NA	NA	TGTGCCAGCAGCTCCCCCCCCCAGGGTCCCCACGAGCAGTACTTC	CASSSPPQGPHEQYF
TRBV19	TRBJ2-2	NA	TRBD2	TGTGCCAGTAGTAAAGTCCCGGGAGGTGGCGGGGAGCTGTTTTTT	CASSKVPGGGGELFF
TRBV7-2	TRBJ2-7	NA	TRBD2	TGTGCCAGCAGCTCACTAGCGGGAGAGAACGAGCAGTACTTC	CASSSLAGENEQYF
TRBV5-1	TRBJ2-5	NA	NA	TGCGCCAGCAGCCCAGGGGTAGCGGGAGAGACCCAGTACTTC	CASSPGVAGETQYF
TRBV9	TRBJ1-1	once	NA	TGTGCCAGCAGCCCTATTAACACTGAAGCTTTCTTT	CASSPINTEAFF
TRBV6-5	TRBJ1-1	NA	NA	TGTGCCAGCAGTTACTCGGACAGATTGAGCACTGAAGCTTTCTTT	CASSYSDRLSTEAFF
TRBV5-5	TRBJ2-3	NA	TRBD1	TGTGCCAGCAGCTACCCGGGACAGGGGACCTCAGATACGCAGTATTTT	CASSYPGQGTSDTQYF
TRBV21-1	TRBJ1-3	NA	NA	TGTGCCAGCAGCAAAGTTGGGCCAGCCACAGCTGGAAACACCATATATTTT	CASSKVGPATAGNTIYF
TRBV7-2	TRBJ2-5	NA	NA	TGTGCCAGCAGCTTAATGAACAGGGTTGAAGAGACCCAGTACTTC	CASSLMNRVEETQYF
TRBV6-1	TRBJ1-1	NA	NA	TGTGCCAGCAGTGAAGCGGGGGGTATTAACACTGAAGCTTTCTTT	CASSEAGGINTEAFF
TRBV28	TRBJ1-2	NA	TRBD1	TGTGCCAGCTGGACAGGGGGTAACTATGGCTACACCTTC	CASWTGGNYGYTF
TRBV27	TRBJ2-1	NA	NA	TGTGCCAGCAGTTTAACCAGACAGAGCTACAATGAGCAGTTCTTC	CASSLTRQSYNEQFF
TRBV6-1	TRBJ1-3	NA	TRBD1	TGTGCCAGCAGTGTTTTCCAGGGGGCAGGTGGAAACACCATATATTTT	CASSVFQGAGGNTIYF
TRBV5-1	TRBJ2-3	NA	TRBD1	TGCGCCAGCAGCTTGGCGGGACAGGGGCGCACAGATACGCAGTATTTT	CASSLAGQGRTDTQYF
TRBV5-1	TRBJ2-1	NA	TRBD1	TGCGCCAGCAGCTTGGGACAGGGAAGCTCCTACAATGAGCAGTTCTTC	CASSLGQGSSYNEQFF
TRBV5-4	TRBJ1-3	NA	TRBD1	TGTGCCAGCAGCTCGGGACAGGGATTATCTGGAAACACCATATATTTT	CASSSGQGLSGNTIYF
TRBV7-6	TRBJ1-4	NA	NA	TGTGCCAGCAGCTTGCGTGAAAAACTGTTTTTT	CASSLREKLFF
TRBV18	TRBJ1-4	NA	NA	TGTGCCAGCTCACCACTAGGGGCGAATGAAAAACTGTTTTTT	CASSPLGANEKLFF
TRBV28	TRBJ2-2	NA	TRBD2	TGTGCCAGCAGCCCCTTAGCGGGAGCAGGCACCGGGGAGCTGTTTTTT	CASSPLAGAGTGELFF
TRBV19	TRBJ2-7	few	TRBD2	TGTGCCAGTAGCGGCGGGAGGGCCTTCCACGAGCAGTACTTC	CASSGGRAFHEQYF
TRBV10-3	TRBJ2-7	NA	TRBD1	TGTGCCATCAGTGAGAAAGGACAGGTAATCTCGGGAGAGCAGTACTTC	CAISEKGQVISGEQYF
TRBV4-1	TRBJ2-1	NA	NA	TGCGCCAGCAGCCAAGAGGCGGGCAATGAGCAGTTCTTC	CASSQEAGNEQFF
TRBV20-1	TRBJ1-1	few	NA	TGCAGTGCCCTCGGGAACACTGAAGCTTTCTTT	CSALGNTEAFF
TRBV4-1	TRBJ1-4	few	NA	TGCGCCAGCAGCCAAGGCAGGGGAACTGCAACTAATGAAAAACTGTTTTTT	CASSQGRGTATNEKLFF
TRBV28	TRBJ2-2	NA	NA	TGTGCCAGCACCTACACCGGGGAGCTGTTTTTT	CASTYTGELFF
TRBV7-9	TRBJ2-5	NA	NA	TGTGCCAGCAGCTTACAGGGGACACAACCCCAAGAGACCCAGTACTTC	CASSLQGTQPQETQYF
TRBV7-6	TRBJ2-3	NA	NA	TGTGCCAGCAGCCCATCCTCCGACAGGTACACAGATACGCAGTATTTT	CASSPSSDRYTDTQYF
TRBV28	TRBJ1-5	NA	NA	TGTGCCAGCCTCAACACGGGGAACAATCAGCCCCAGCATTTT	CASLNTGNNQPQHF
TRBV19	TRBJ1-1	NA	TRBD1	TGTGCCACCGCCAGGACAGGGGGTGCGGCTGAAGCTTTCTTT	CATARTGGAAEAFF
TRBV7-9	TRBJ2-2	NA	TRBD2	TGTGCCAGCAGCCCCGGACTAGCGGGCACCGGGGAGCTGTTTTTT	CASSPGLAGTGELFF
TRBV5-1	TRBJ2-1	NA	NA	TGCGCCAGCAGTTTTTTAGCGGACTCCTACAATGAGCAGTTCTTC	CASSFLADSYNEQFF
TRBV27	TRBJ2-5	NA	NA	TGTGCCAGCCCGAGGGTCCAAGAGACCCAGTACTTC	CASPRVQETQYF
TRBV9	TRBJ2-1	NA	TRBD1	TGTGCCAGCAGCCCCGACAGGGACACCTACAATGAGCAGTTCTTC	CASSPDRDTYNEQFF
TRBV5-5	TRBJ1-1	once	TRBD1	TGTGCCAGCAGGCTACAGGGGTACACTGAAGCTTTCTTT	CASRLQGYTEAFF
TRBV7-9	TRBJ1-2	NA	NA	TGTGCCAGCAGCTCCCAACAGGGAGTAAGGGGCTACACCTTC	CASSSQQGVRGYTF
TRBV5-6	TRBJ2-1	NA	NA	TGTGCCAGCAGCCGTCTACTAGGGAATGAGCAGTTCTTC	CASSRLLGNEQFF
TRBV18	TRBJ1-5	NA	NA	TGTGCCAGCTCACCTACAGGAAACGATCAGCCCCAGCATTTT	CASSPTGNDQPQHF
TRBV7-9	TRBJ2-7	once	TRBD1	TGTGCCAGCAGCCAAGCGAGGGGGCTCTCTAGGGAGCAGTACTTC	CASSQARGLSREQYF
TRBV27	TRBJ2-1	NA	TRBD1	TGTGCCAGCAGTTTAGGGACAGCTGGGTACAATGAGCAGTTCTTC	CASSLGTAGYNEQFF
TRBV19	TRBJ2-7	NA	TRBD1	TGTGCCAGTAGTATAGGGAGACAGGGAGACTACGAGCAGTACTTC	CASSIGRQGDYEQYF
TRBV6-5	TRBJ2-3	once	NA	TGTGCCAGTGGGGAGGATACGCAGTATTTT	CASGEDTQYF
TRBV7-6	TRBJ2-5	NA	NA	TGTGCCAGCAGCCCTGAACTCTGGACCCAGTACTTC	CASSPELWTQYF
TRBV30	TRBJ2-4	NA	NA	TGTGCCTGGAAGAGCGGAATACTAGCCAAAAACATTCAGTACTTC	CAWKSGILAKNIQYF
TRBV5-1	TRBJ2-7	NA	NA	TGCGCCAGCAGCTTGGGGGGCGGCAACTCCTACGAGCAGTACTTC	CASSLGGGNSYEQYF
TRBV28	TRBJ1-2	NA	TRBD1	TGTGCCAGCAGACCCCCTATCTACAAGGGGGCGCAGGGCTACACCTTC	CASRPPIYKGAQGYTF
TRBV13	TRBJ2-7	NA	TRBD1	TGTGCCAGCAGCCGGGACAGCTCCTACGAGCAGTACTTC	CASSRDSSYEQYF
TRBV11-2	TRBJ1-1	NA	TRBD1	TGTGCCAGCAGCGCGAGAGGGGGCCATAACACTGAAGCTTTCTTT	CASSARGGHNTEAFF
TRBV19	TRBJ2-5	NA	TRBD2	TGTGCCAGTAGCCAAAAGTGGCTAGCGGGAGAAGAGACCCAGTACTTC	CASSQKWLAGEETQYF
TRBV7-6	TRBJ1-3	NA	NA	TGTGCCAGCAGCGCGACAGGCTCTGGAAACACCATATATTTT	CASSATGSGNTIYF
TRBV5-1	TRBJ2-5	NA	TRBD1	TGCGCCAGCAGCTACACCCGGGACAGGGGGCCACAAGAGACCCAGTACTTC	CASSYTRDRGPQETQYF